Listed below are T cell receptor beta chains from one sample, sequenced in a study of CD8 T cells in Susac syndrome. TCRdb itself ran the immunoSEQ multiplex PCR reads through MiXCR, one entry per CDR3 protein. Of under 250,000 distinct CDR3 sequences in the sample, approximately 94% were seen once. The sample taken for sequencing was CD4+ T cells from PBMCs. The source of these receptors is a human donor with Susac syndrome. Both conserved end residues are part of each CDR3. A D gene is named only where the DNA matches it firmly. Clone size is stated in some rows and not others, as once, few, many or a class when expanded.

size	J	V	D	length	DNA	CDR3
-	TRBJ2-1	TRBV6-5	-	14	TGTGCCAGCAGTTACGTGGGGGCTGGGAATGAGCAGTTCTTC	CASSYVGAGNEQFF
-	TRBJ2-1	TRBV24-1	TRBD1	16	TGTGCCACCAGTGATCCCGGGACAGATAGCTACAATGAGCAGTTCTTC	CATSDPGTDSYNEQFF
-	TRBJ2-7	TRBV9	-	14	TGTGCCAGCAGCGTAGGAGAGGCCTCCTACGAGCAGTACTTC	CASSVGEASYEQYF
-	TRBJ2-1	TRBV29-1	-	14	TGCAGCGTTGTTTTGGGGGGCTCCTACAATGAGCAGTTCTTC	CSVVLGGSYNEQFF
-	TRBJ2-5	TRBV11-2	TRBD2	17	TGTGCCAGCAGCTCCGGACTAGCGGGGTTATGGGGGGAGACCCAGTACTTC	CASSSGLAGLWGETQYF
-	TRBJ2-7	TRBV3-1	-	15	TGTGCCAGCAGCCAAGGTCTCGGACAGCCCTACGAGCAGTACTTC	CASSQGLGQPYEQYF
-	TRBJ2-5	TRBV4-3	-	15	TGCGCCAGCAGCCTCTCCCCAAGGGCGGGAGAGACCCAGTACTTC	CASSLSPRAGETQYF
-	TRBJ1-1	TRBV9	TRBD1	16	TGTGCCAGCAGCGTAGGGACAGGGGGTGGTAACACTGAAGCTTTCTTT	CASSVGTGGGNTEAFF
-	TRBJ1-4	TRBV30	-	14	TGTGCCTGGAGTCGCGGGAACCCGGAGGAAAAACTGTTTTTT	CAWSRGNPEEKLFF
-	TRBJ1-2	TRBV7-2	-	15	TGTGCCAGCAGCTTAGCCGCAGTTAACCCCTATGGCTACACCTTC	CASSLAAVNPYGYTF
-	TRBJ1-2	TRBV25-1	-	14	TGTGCCAGCAGTGGCGTCCGGGACCGAGATGGCTACACCTTC	CASSGVRDRDGYTF
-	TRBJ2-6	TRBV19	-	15	TGTGCCAGTAGTCCGGCGCTATCTGGGGCCAACGTCCTGACTTTC	CASSPALSGANVLTF
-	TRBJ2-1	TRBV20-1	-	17	TGCAGTGCTCCCACCTCGGACAGCCCAGACTCCTACAATGAGCAGTTCTTC	CSAPTSDSPDSYNEQFF
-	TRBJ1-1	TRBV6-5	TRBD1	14	TGTGCCAGCGCCCGGGACAGCCCGAACACTGAAGCTTTCTTT	CASARDSPNTEAFF
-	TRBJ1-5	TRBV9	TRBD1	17	TGTGCCAGCAGCGGTTCATTCGAGGACAGGGGGAATCAGCCCCAGCATTTT	CASSGSFEDRGNQPQHF
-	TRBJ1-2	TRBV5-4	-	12	TGTGCCAGCAGCTTCGAGGAAAATGGCTACACCTTC	CASSFEENGYTF
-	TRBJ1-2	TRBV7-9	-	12	TGTGCCAGCAGCATCGACATTCAGGGCTACACCTTC	CASSIDIQGYTF
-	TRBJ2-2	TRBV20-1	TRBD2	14	TGCAGTGCTTCGGGGGGACTAAACACCGGGGAGCTGTTTTTT	CSASGGLNTGELFF
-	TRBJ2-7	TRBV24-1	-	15	TGTGCCACCAGTGACCCAGGGATGGGGGAATACGAGCAGTACTTC	CATSDPGMGEYEQYF
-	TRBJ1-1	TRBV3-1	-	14	TGTGCCAGCAGCCAAGAAGCGGGGATGACTGAAGCTTTCTTT	CASSQEAGMTEAFF
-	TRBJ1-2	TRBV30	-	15	TGTGCCTGGAGTAATGGACAGCCTACCTTAAGCGGCTACACCTTC	CAWSNGQPTLSGYTF
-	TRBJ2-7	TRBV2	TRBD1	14	TGTGCCACCTCTGTCGGGACAGGGCCCTACGAGCAGTACTTC	CATSVGTGPYEQYF
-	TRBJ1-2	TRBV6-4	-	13	TGTGCCAGCAGTCGGGAACGCAACTATGGCTACACCTTC	CASSRERNYGYTF
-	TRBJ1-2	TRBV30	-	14	TGTGCCTGGAGTGGGGGGTTCTTAGTGATGGGCTACACCTTC	CAWSGGFLVMGYTF
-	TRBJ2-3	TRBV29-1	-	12	TGCAGCGTTGCCACAGCTGGAGATACGCAGTATTTT	CSVATAGDTQYF
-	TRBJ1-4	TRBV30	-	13	TGTGCCGGGGGTCGTTTCGGCATGGAAAAACTGTTTTTT	CAGGRFGMEKLFF
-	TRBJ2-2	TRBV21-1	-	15	TGTGCCAGCAGCCGGCCGGGGACGAACACCGGGGAGCTGTTTTTT	CASSRPGTNTGELFF
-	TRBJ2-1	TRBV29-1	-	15	TGCAGCGTGGAACCCACCTCGGGGGTCCACAATGAGCAGTTCTTC	CSVEPTSGVHNEQFF
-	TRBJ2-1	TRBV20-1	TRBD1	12	TGCAGTGTTGGACAGGAAGACAATGAGCAGTTCTTC	CSVGQEDNEQFF
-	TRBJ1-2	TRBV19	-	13	TGTGCCAGTATGGACAGCCTGGCCTATGGCTACACCTTC	CASMDSLAYGYTF
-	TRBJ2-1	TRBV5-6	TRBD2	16	TGTGCCAGCAGCGTCCCGGGACTAGCGGGGGACAATGAGCAGTTCTTC	CASSVPGLAGDNEQFF
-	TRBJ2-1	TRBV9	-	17	TGTGCCAGCAGCGTAGACCCACAGGGCAGTGGAGAGAATGAGCAGTTCTTC	CASSVDPQGSGENEQFF
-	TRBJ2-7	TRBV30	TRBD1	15	TGTGCCTGGAGCCCCGGGACAGCGAGCTCCTACGAGCAGTACTTC	CAWSPGTASSYEQYF
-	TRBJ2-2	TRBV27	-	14	TGTGCCAGCGGGCGGGACACCAACACCGGGGAGCTGTTTTTT	CASGRDTNTGELFF
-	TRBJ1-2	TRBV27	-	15	TGTGCCAGCAGTCCCCGCCCCTCAGGGCATCATGGCTACACCTTC	CASSPRPSGHHGYTF
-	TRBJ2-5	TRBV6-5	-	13	TGTGCCAGCAGTTCCGAGGGGCTCGAGACCCAGTACTTC	CASSSEGLETQYF
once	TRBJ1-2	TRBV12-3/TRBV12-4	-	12	TGTGCCAGCAGTCTCCAGGGTGTCGGCTACACCTTC	CASSLQGVGYTF
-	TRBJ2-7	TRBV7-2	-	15	TGTGCCAGCAGCTTTAGGGGGGGAAGGACCTACGAGCAGTACTTC	CASSFRGGRTYEQYF
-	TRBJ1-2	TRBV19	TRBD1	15	TGTGCCAGTAGTATCTGGGACAGCCCTAACTATGGCTACACCTTC	CASSIWDSPNYGYTF
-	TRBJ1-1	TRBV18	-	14	TGTGCCAGCACAACTTCGGCGGCGAACACTGAAGCTTTCTTT	CASTTSAANTEAFF
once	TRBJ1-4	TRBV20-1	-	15	TGCAGTGCTGTCCTTCCACGGACAGCTAATGAAAAACTGTTTTTT	CSAVLPRTANEKLFF
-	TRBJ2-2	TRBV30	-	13	TGTGCCTGGAGTGGTGGGAAACCCGGGGAGCTGTTTTTT	CAWSGGKPGELFF
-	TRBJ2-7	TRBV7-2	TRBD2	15	TGTGCCAGCAGTCTTAGCGGGGGGGTTTCCTACGAGCAGTACTTC	CASSLSGGVSYEQYF
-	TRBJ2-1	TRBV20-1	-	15	TGCAGTGCTACAAGGGGTTCAGGGATATACAATGAGCAGTTCTTC	CSATRGSGIYNEQFF
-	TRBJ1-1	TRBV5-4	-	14	TGTGCCAGCAGCGTTACAGGGTACGGGGCTGAAGCTTTCTTT	CASSVTGYGAEAFF
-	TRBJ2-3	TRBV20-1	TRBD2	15	TGCAGTCCGTCAAAGCGGGAGATCAGCACAGATACGCAGTATTTT	CSPSKREISTDTQYF
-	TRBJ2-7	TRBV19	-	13	TGTGCCAGTAGTACCCGGACAGTAGGCGAGCAGTACTTC	CASSTRTVGEQYF
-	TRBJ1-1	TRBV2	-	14	TGTGCCAGCAGTGAAAGGCCGAGCTATGGGGAAGCTTTCTTT	CASSERPSYGEAFF
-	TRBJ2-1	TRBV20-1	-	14	TGCAGTGCTAGACTGGCGATGGGCTACAATGAGCAGTTCTTC	CSARLAMGYNEQFF
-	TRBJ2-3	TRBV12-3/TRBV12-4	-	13	TGTGCCAGCAGTTTAGCAGGGGTGGATACGCAGTATTTT	CASSLAGVDTQYF
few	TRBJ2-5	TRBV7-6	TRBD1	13	TGTGCTAGCAGCCAGGGGGTACAAGAGACCCAGTACTTC	CASSQGVQETQYF
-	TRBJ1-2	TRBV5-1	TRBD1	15	TGCGCCAGCAGCTTGGGGACAGGGTACTTTGATGGCTACACCTTC	CASSLGTGYFDGYTF
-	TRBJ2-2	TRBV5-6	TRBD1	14	TGTGCCAGCAGCTGGGACAGCAACACCGGGGAGCTGTTTTTT	CASSWDSNTGELFF
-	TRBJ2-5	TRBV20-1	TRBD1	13	TGCAGTGCTCGACAGGGGTACCAAGAGACCCAGTACTTC	CSARQGYQETQYF